This T cell receptor beta chain is from a study of blood T cell repertoires in COVID-19. The CDR3 runs 15 residues. Trimming stripped 5 bases from V and 0 bases from J, with 8 bases between. Germline values: CDR1 MDHEN, CDR2 SYDVKM. Produced via immunoSEQ multiplex PCR; TCRdb's table is partial and in-frame only. The sample holds more than 300,000 clones, more than 80% seen once. Input material: peripheral blood. This sequence originates from a man between 18 and 35 years old who had recovered from COVID-19. The genes are TRBV28 and TRBJ2-6, with D perhaps matching TRBD1 (5 bases). The CDR3 reads CASSIRVSGANVLTF. The DNA of the CDR3 is TGTGCCAGCAGTATCAGGGTCTCTGGGGCCAACGTCCTGACTTTC.